The rows below give T cell receptor beta chains drawn from one sample of a study of cytomegalovirus exposure and HLA in healthy donors. Here immunoSEQ multiplex PCR was the method, and the copy in TCRdb shows in-frame clones only, minus some. The data show tens of thousands of clones, 75% seen once. Sequencing input: PBMCs. Receptor source: a man aged 65-85 years in good health and CMV-seronegative. CDR3s include the opening cysteine and the closing phenylalanine or tryptophan. D genes are given only for firm matches. The size entry is marked missing in some rows and otherwise reads once, few, many or a size class.

cdr3_nt cdr3_aa v_call clone_size d_call j_call
TGTGCCAGCAACTCCTCAGGGGCTGGGGCCAACGTCCTGACTTTC CASNSSGAGANVLTF TRBV28 . . TRBJ2-6
TGTGCCAGCAGCTCTCCGCAGGGGAGAATTGAGCAGTTCTTC CASSSPQGRIEQFF TRBV5-4 . . TRBJ2-1
TGTGCAAGTCGCCCGCGTTCGTACGAGCAGTACTTC CASRPRSYEQYF TRBV12-2 once . TRBJ2-7
TGCGCCAGCAGCTTGGGCGCCGGGGGTTCACCCCTCCACTTT CASSLGAGGSPLHF TRBV5-1 . . TRBJ1-6
TGTGCCAGCAGTCAGGGACTAGCGGGATTTAATGGTTTCGATGAGCAGTTCTTC CASSQGLAGFNGFDEQFF TRBV6-4 . TRBD2 TRBJ2-1
TGCGCCAGCAGCACTGGGACTAGCGGGGGAAGAGAGACCCAGTACTTC CASSTGTSGGRETQYF TRBV5-1 . TRBD2 TRBJ2-5
TGTGCCAGCAGTACAGGGCAGAACTATGGCTACACCTTC CASSTGQNYGYTF TRBV6-6 few . TRBJ1-2
TGTGCCAGTAGTATAAAGGGCGGGAGGGTCTCCTACGAGCAGTACTTC CASSIKGGRVSYEQYF TRBV19 . TRBD2 TRBJ2-7
TGCGCCAGCAGCCGATCGACAGAGAACACTGAAGCTTTCTTT CASSRSTENTEAFF TRBV4-3 . . TRBJ1-1
TGTGCCAGCAGTTCATCTACCGGGGTAATTAATGAGCAGTTCTTC CASSSSTGVINEQFF TRBV28 . . TRBJ2-1
TGTGCCTGGAGTATACAACAGGGGGCCCTCCACTTT CAWSIQQGALHF TRBV30 . TRBD1 TRBJ1-6
TGTGCCAGCAGCTTACGGACAGGGGATAATTCACCCCTCCACTTT CASSLRTGDNSPLHF TRBV7-2 . TRBD1 TRBJ1-6
TGTGCCAGCAGTGAAGTGGTCCTAAACACCGGGGAGCTGTTTTTT CASSEVVLNTGELFF TRBV6-1 . . TRBJ2-2
TGTGCCATCAGTGAGTCCGGGGAATCCTACGAGCAGTACTTC CAISESGESYEQYF TRBV10-3 few . TRBJ2-7
TGCGCCAGCAGCCCAGGGACAGGGGAATACTATGGCTACACCTTC CASSPGTGEYYGYTF TRBV5-1 few TRBD1 TRBJ1-2
TGTGCCAGCAGCACACAGGGTCTCCCTAATGAAAAACTGTTTTTT CASSTQGLPNEKLFF TRBV7-6 . . TRBJ1-4
TGTGCCAGCAGCGGAACAGGGGCCGATCAGCCCCAGCATTTT CASSGTGADQPQHF TRBV2 few TRBD1 TRBJ1-5
TGTGCCAGCCTCAATCATGGCAGGGCAATGGGCTACACCTTC CASLNHGRAMGYTF TRBV6-1 . . TRBJ1-2
TGTGCCAGCACCCAAGCGGGAGGCCCATACGAGCAGTACTTC CASTQAGGPYEQYF TRBV27 once TRBD2 TRBJ2-7
TGTGCTAGCAGCTTGGGGATAGCGGGAGAGACCCAGTACTTC CASSLGIAGETQYF TRBV7-7 . TRBD2 TRBJ2-5
TGTGCCAGCAGCTTGACAGCAAGCTTCTCTGGAAACACCATATATTTT CASSLTASFSGNTIYF TRBV5-8 . . TRBJ1-3
TGTGCCAGCAGTGACTCCGGCGGGAGGGCATTTAATGAGCAGTTCTTC CASSDSGGRAFNEQFF TRBV6-4 . TRBD2 TRBJ2-1
TGTGCCAGCAGCCGGGACAGGATTATGAACACTGAAGCTTTCTTT CASSRDRIMNTEAFF TRBV7-9 . TRBD1 TRBJ1-1
TGCGCCAGCAGCTTGGCCTCGGGAGGAGCCTACAATGAGCAGTTCTTC CASSLASGGAYNEQFF TRBV5-1 . TRBD2 TRBJ2-1
TGTGCCAGCAGTGATCCCCGGGACAGGCGGACCAACATCTATGGCTACACCTTC CASSDPRDRRTNIYGYTF TRBV25-1 . TRBD1 TRBJ1-2
TGTGCCAGCAGCTCCGGACAGTTCTCCTACGAGCAGTACTTC CASSSGQFSYEQYF TRBV5-4 few . TRBJ2-7
TGTGCCAGCTCAACGGGACAGGGATACGAGCAGTACTTC CASSTGQGYEQYF TRBV18 . TRBD1 TRBJ2-7
TGTGCCAGTAGTTCGCTAACAGGGGGCGACACCGGGGAGCTGTTTTTT CASSSLTGGDTGELFF TRBV19 . TRBD1 TRBJ2-2
TGCGCCAGCAGCGGCGCCGGCCGGGTAGATACGCAGTATTTT CASSGAGRVDTQYF TRBV5-1 . . TRBJ2-3
TGCGCCAGCAGCTTTGGTCAGGGGGGCTCCTACGAGCAGTACTTC CASSFGQGGSYEQYF TRBV5-1 once . TRBJ2-7
TGCGCCAGCAGTGACCAGAATGAAGCTTTCTTT CASSDQNEAFF TRBV10-1 . . TRBJ1-1
TGTGCCAGCAGTGGCGCGGATTGGGAGACCCAGTACTTC CASSGADWETQYF TRBV25-1 . . TRBJ2-5
TGTGCCAGCAGCTCGATCAACAGGGGAGAAGCTTTCTTT CASSSINRGEAFF TRBV13 few TRBD1 TRBJ1-1
TGTGCCAGCAGACAGGGGGCTTCCTACGAGCAGTACTTC CASRQGASYEQYF TRBV7-2 . TRBD1 TRBJ2-7
TGTGCCAGTAGTATAGATCGGGGAGTAGACGGCACAGATACGCAGTATTTT CASSIDRGVDGTDTQYF TRBV19 . . TRBJ2-3
TGTGCCAGCAGCTTAGGCACCGGGACAGCGAACACTGAAGCTTTCTTT CASSLGTGTANTEAFF TRBV7-6 . TRBD1 TRBJ1-1
TGCGCCAGCAGCTTGGGGGACAGGGGAGCGAGGGGCTACACCTTC CASSLGDRGARGYTF TRBV5-1 . TRBD1 TRBJ1-2
TGTGCCAGCAGCACCGGGACAGGCCTGAACACTGAAGCTTTCTTT CASSTGTGLNTEAFF TRBV7-9 . TRBD1 TRBJ1-1
TGTGCCAGCAAGCGGGCAGCCAACACAGATACGCAGTATTTT CASKRAANTDTQYF TRBV6-5 . . TRBJ2-3
TGTGCCAGCAGCTTTTTTCTCCGGAGCTCCTATAATTCACCCCTCCACTTT CASSFFLRSSYNSPLHF TRBV5-7 . . TRBJ1-6
TGTGCCAGCAGCGTAGCGGTACTAGCCGGGGAGCTGTTTTTT CASSVAVLAGELFF TRBV9 . . TRBJ2-2
TGTGCCAGCAGTGACTCCCACCCGACAGGGGGGCGCTACGAGCAGTACTTC CASSDSHPTGGRYEQYF TRBV6-4 . TRBD1 TRBJ2-7
TGTGCCTGGAGTGTACAGCGGGGAGGCTACACCTTC CAWSVQRGGYTF TRBV30 . . TRBJ1-2
TGTGCCTGGAGTAGGGGGACCCATGAGCAGTTCTTC CAWSRGTHEQFF TRBV30 . . TRBJ2-1
TGTGCCAGCAGCTCGAACACTGAAGCTTTCTTT CASSSNTEAFF TRBV6-1 . . TRBJ1-1